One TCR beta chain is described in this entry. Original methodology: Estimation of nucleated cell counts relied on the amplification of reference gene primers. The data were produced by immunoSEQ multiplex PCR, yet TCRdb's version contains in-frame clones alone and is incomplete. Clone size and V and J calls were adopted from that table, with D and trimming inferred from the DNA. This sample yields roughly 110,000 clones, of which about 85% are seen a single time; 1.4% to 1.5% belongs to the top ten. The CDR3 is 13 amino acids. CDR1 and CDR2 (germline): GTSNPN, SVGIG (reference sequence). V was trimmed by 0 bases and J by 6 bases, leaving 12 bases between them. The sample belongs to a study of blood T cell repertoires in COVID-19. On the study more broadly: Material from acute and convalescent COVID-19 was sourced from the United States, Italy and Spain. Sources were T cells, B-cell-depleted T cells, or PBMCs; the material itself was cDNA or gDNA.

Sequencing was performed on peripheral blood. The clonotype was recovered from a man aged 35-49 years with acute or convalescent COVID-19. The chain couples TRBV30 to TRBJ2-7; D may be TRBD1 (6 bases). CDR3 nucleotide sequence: TGTGCCTGGAGTGTAGCAGGGGTCCGCGAGCAGTACTTC. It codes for CAWSVAGVREQYF. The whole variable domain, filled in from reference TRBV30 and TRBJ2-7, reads SQTIHQWPATLVQPVGSPLSLECTVEGTSNPNLYWYRQAAGRGLQLLFYSVGIGQISSEVPQNLSASRPQDRQFILSSKKLLLSDSGFYLCAWSVAGVREQYFGPGTRLTVT.